A single sample gave rise to the 11 T cell receptor beta chains below, sequenced in a study of blood T cell repertoires in COVID-19. Sequencing was performed with immunoSEQ multiplex PCR; in TCRdb, only in-frame clones are kept and a portion is missing. The table has approximately 140,000 clones, under 90% seen once. Sequencing was carried out using peripheral blood. All receptors derive from a human donor in a cohort sampled during active COVID-19.

The count of this clone is one. The chain is built from TRBV28 and TRBJ2-7, with D maybe TRBD2 (7 bases). Germline-derived CDR1 and CDR2 are MDHEN and SYDVKM. Trimming shortened V by 3 bases and J by 7 bases, and 22 bases separated the two germline ends. The CDR3 is 16 residues long. The CDR3: CASSFLGGRVRGEQYF. CDR3 in DNA: TGTGCCAGCAGTTTCCTCGGGGGGCGCGTGAGAGGAGAGCAGTACTTC.

The rearrangement links TRBV9 to TRBJ2-7, with 7 bases that match TRBD1. Per the germline V gene, CDR1 is SGDLS and CDR2 is YYNGEE. Trimming took 4 bases from V and 6 from J; bases not matched to a gene: 7. The CDR3 totals 13 residues. The CDR3 sequence: CASSPDGTAEQYF. CDR3 DNA sequence: TGTGCCAGCAGCCCCGATGGGACAGCCGAGCAGTACTTC.

The chain is built from TRBV2 and TRBJ1-6; TRBD1 aligns across 9 bases. The V gene end was trimmed by 11 bases and the J gene end by 9 bases; junction bases not matched to a gene: 8. The CDR3 spans 13 residues. Germline CDR1 SNHLY, CDR2 FYNNEI. The chain's CDR3 is CAGRTGESSPLHF. CDR3 sequence (DNA): TGTGCCGGCCGGACAGGGGAAAGTTCACCCCTCCACTTT.

V and J are TRBV6-6 and TRBJ2-5, with D perhaps matching TRBD2 (6 bases). Trimming left V 4 bases short and J 4 bases short, with 16 bases between. From germline, CDR1 is MNHNY and CDR2 SVGAGI (reference sequence). This CDR3 comprises 15 residues. The chain's CDR3 is CASSFDSGGLETQYF. In nucleotides, the CDR3 is TGTGCCAGCAGTTTCGACAGCGGAGGGTTAGAGACCCAGTACTTC.

The chain couples TRBV5-5 to TRBJ2-1; 7 nucleotides match TRBD1. The ends lost 4 bases at V and 9 bases at J; junction bases unmatched: 13. Germline values: CDR1 SGHKS, CDR2 YYEKEE (reference sequence). The CDR3 length is 15 residues. CDR3 sequence: CASSPSPGGIGEQFF. The CDR3 DNA follows: TGTGCCAGCAGCCCTTCTCCAGGGGGTATTGGTGAGCAGTTCTTC. The complete variable domain, with remaining parts taken from reference TRBV5-5 and TRBJ2-1, reads DAGVTQSPTHLIKTRGQQVTLRCSPISGHKSVSWYQQVLGQGPQFIFQYYEKEERGRGNFPDRFSARQFPNYSSELNVNALLLGDSALYLCASSPSPGGIGEQFFGPGTRLTVL.

This chain connects TRBV19 to TRBJ1-1, with 8 bases lining up with TRBD1. This CDR3 is 13 amino acids long. V trimming: 10 bases; J trimming: 2 bases; junction bases outside the gene matches: 6. Germline values: CDR1 LNHDA, CDR2 SQIVND (reference sequence). CDR3: CATRQGRNTEAFF. CDR3 in DNA: TGTGCCACCCGACAGGGGAGAAACACTGAAGCTTTCTTT.

This rearrangement joins TRBV4-3 to TRBJ2-3, with 13 nucleotides matching TRBD2. CDR1 and CDR2 from the germline V gene are LGHNA and YSLEER. The V and J ends lost 1 base and 2 bases, in that order; junction bases with no gene match: 3. This CDR3 spans 17 amino acids. CDR3 protein: CASSQGGLAGLTDTQYF. CDR3 nucleotide sequence: TGCGCCAGCAGCCAAGGGGGACTAGCGGGGCTCACAGATACGCAGTATTTT.

The rearrangement joins TRBV6-5 to TRBJ2-5; the match to TRBD1 covers 11 bases. This CDR3 comprises 16 residues. The germline gives CDR1 MNHEY, CDR2 SVGAGI. J was trimmed by 6 bases and V by 0 bases; bases with no gene match: 6. The CDR3 sequence: CASSYSRRTGGQTQYF. The CDR3 DNA is TGTGCCAGCAGTTACTCGAGAAGGACAGGGGGCCAGACCCAGTACTTC.

On this clone itself: The same CDR3 also results from other DNA sequences found in this sample. The chain is built from TRBV18 and TRBJ2-3; no clear D. CDR1 and CDR2 from the germline V gene are KGHSH and LQKENI. The CDR3 contains 12 residues. V dropped 4 bases and J dropped 2 bases, with 4 bases sitting between them. The DNA for the CDR3 is TGTGCCAGCTCACTATTCACAGATACGCAGTATTTT. Its translation is CASSLFTDTQYF.

The V call is TRBV12-5, the J call TRBJ2-3, with 10 bases identical to TRBD2. Germline lookup yields CDR1 LGHNT and CDR2 FRNRAP. CDR3 length equals 15 residues. V shed 6 bases, J shed 0 bases, and the junction held 3 bases outside the gene matches. CDR3 nucleotide sequence: TGTGCTAGTGGAACTAGCGGGGTCAGCACAGATACGCAGTATTTT. It is translated as CASGTSGVSTDTQYF.

V and J are TRBV19 and TRBJ1-4; 9 positions match TRBD1. Germline V gene data show CDR1 as LNHDA and CDR2 as SQIVND (reference sequence). V shed 4 bases and J 8 bases; nucleotides not matched to a gene: 5. This CDR3 has 14 amino acids. CDR3 in amino acids: CASSTGQGSEKLFF. CDR3 nucleotide sequence: TGTGCCAGTAGTACGGGACAGGGTAGCGAAAAACTGTTTTTT.